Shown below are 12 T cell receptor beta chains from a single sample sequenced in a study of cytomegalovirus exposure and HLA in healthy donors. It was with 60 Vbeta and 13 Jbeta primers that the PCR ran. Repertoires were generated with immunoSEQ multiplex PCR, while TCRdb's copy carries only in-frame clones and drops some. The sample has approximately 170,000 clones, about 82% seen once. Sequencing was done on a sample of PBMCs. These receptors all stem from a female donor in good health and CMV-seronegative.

The CDR3 DNA reads as TGTGCCAGCAGCACTCGGACCGGGGAGCTGTTTTTT. Translating gives CASSTRTGELFF. The chain links TRBV11-2 to TRBJ2-2; D is undetermined. The CDR3 is made up of 12 amino acids. CDR1 SGHAT and CDR2 FQNNGV come from the germline V gene. Trimming pared 5 bases from V and 5 bases from J, leaving 6 bases between.

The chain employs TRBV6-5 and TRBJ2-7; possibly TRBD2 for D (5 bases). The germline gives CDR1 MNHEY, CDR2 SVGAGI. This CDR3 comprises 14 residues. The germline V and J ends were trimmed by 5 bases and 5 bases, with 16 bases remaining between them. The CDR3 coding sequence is TGTGCCAGCAGTCCCTCCTCCGGGGTCCACGAGCAGTACTTC. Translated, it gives CASSPSSGVHEQYF.

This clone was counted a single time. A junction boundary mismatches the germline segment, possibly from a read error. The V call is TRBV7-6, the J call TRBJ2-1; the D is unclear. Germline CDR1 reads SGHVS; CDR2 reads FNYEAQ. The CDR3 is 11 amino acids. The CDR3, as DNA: TGTGCCGGCAGCTCGGGCAATGAGCAGTTCTTC. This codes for CAGSSGNEQFF.

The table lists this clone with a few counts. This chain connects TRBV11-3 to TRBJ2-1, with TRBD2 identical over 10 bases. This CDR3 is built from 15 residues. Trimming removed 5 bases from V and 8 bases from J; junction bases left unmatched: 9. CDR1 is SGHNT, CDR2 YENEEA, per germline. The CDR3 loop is CASSETSGIGYEQFF. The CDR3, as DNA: TGTGCCAGCAGCGAAACTAGCGGGATAGGCTATGAGCAGTTCTTC.

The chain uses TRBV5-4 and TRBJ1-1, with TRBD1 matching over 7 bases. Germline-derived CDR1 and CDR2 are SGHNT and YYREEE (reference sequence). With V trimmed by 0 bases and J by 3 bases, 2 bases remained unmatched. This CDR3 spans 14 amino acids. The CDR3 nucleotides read TGTGCCAGCAGCTTGGCAGGGGGGTACACTGAAGCTTTCTTT. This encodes CASSLAGGYTEAFF.

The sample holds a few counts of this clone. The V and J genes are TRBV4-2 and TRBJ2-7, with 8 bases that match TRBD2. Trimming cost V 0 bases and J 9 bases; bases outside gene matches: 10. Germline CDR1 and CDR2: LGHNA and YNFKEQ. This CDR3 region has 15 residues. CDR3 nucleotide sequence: TGTGCCAGCAGCCAAGATCTGCGGGGCAGCGGGGGGCAGTACTTC. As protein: CASSQDLRGSGGQYF.

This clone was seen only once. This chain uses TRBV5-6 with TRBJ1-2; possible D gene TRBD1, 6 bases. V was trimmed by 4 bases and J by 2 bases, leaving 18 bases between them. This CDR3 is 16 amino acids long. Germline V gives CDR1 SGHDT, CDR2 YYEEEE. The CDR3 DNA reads TGTGCCAGCAGCAAGGTGACAGGACGGAGGAACTATGGCTACACCTTC. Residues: CASSKVTGRRNYGYTF.

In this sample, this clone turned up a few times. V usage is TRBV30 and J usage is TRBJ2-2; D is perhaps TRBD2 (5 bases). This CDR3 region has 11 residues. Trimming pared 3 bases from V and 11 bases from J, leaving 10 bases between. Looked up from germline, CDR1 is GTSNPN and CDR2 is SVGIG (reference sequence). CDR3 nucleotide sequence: TGTGCCTGGAGAGGGCCGGGAGAGCTGTTTTTT. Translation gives CAWRGPGELFF.

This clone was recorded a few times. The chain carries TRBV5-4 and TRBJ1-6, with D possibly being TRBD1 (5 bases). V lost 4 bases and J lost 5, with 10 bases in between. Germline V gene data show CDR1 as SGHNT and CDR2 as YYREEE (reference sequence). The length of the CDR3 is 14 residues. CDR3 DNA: TGTGCCAGCAGCCGGGCAGGGAATAATTCACCCCTCCACTTT. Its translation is CASSRAGNNSPLHF.

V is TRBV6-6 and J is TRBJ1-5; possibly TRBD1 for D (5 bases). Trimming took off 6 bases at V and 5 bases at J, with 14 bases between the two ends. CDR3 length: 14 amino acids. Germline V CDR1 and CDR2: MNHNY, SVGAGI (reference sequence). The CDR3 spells CASSLSGRDQPQHF. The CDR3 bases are TGTGCCAGCAGCCTATCAGGGAGGGATCAGCCCCAGCATTTT.

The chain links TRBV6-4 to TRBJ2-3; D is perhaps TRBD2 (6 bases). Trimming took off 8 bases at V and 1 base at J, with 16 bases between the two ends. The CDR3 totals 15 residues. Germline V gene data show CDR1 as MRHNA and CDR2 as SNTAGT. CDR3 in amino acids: CASSVGGGGTDTQYF. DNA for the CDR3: TGTGCCAGCTCCGTGGGCGGCGGGGGCACAGATACGCAGTATTTT.

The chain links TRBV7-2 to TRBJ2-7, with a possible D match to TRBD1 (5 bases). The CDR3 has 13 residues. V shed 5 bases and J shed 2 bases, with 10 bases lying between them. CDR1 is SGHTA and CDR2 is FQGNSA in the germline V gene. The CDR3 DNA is TGTGCCAGCAGCCATGACAGCACCTACGAGCAGTACTTC. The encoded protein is CASSHDSTYEQYF.